A selection of T cell receptor beta chains follows, all from one sample in a study of T-cell reconstitution after alpha-beta-depleted transplantation in children. TCRdb recomputed calls from the PCR reads with MiXCR, one row per CDR3 protein. Seen here are a few hundred thousand distinct CDR3 sequences, approximately 13% observed once, and the top ten hold over 2%. The specimen was PBMCs, mostly from graft donor cells, collected 360 days after TCRalphabeta/CD19-depleted stem cell transplant. Receptor source: a male patient aged 10 to 17 who had a stem cell transplant for acute myeloid leukemia, so the T cells may come from the graft donor. The conserved cysteine and the conserved F or W are not part of the CDR3 here. A D gene is named only where the DNA matches it firmly.

J gene	V gene	D gene	CDR3 protein
TRBJ2-7	TRBV7-2	TRBD1	ASSDTGAYEQY
TRBJ2-1	TRBV7-8	TRBD2	ASSFERGEQF
TRBJ2-6	TRBV4-2	-	ASSPKPGNGANVLT
TRBJ2-3	TRBV12-3/TRBV12-4	TRBD2	ASSLTSGDTLRTDTQY
TRBJ2-7	TRBV29-1	-	SAKGSTAGVSYEQY
TRBJ2-2	TRBV29-1	TRBD2	SAYGGRSTGELF
TRBJ1-2	TRBV28	TRBD1	ASSCGQGASNDYGYT
TRBJ2-3	TRBV11-1	-	ASSLTLLRTASTDTQY
TRBJ2-1	TRBV4-1	TRBD2	ASSRLRSGGPSGSQWFNEQF
TRBJ2-4	TRBV2	-	ASSGRGAPNIQY
TRBJ2-7	TRBV7-8	-	ASSLEIRRGGGYSYEQY
TRBJ2-1	TRBV5-1	-	ASKGGVGNEQF
TRBJ1-1	TRBV30	-	AWSTGQPFMNTEAF
TRBJ2-3	TRBV4-3	-	ASSRRVRTDTQY
TRBJ2-7	TRBV3-1	TRBD2	ASSPLIGTSGYEQY
TRBJ2-7	TRBV7-2	-	ASSSTTGPYEQY
TRBJ2-1	TRBV7-8	TRBD2	ASSLAWTSGQNEQF
TRBJ2-2	TRBV9	-	ASSIRTIGTGELF
TRBJ2-7	TRBV27	-	ASRSMRGSYEQY
TRBJ2-7	TRBV28	TRBD1	ASLPTDRDEQY
TRBJ2-5	TRBV28	-	ASSFGANFQETQY
TRBJ2-7	TRBV7-9	-	ASSLVRIRGFYEQY
TRBJ1-1	TRBV20-1	-	SAREQGDGEAF
TRBJ2-1	TRBV20-1	TRBD1	SAPRTGSPYNEQF
TRBJ1-1	TRBV20-1	-	SALNGGDTEAF
TRBJ1-4	TRBV28	TRBD1	ASSFGRGQNEKLF
TRBJ2-7	TRBV7-9	-	ASSLIGAPFYEQY
TRBJ2-7	TRBV28	TRBD2	ASSSGTVGLAGGYEQY